The 27 T cell receptor beta chains in this list originate from one sample, sequenced in a study of low-dose radiotherapy and immunotherapy resistance in tumors. Sample time point: before trial treatment. Both TCRalpha and TCRbeta chains were reverse transcribed with V-gene-specific primers. PCR amplification of the TCRs was performed with Phusion for 20 PCR cycles, and it relied on a constant-region primer together with a V-primer adapter. In TCRdb, the reads were re-called with MiXCR into one record per CDR3 protein. The repertoire holds tens of thousands of distinct CDR3 sequences, with 8% to 10% as singletons. The specimen comprised PBMCs, sampled before treatment. The receptor source for this set is a male donor with prostate cancer.

In its sample, this clonotype was seen many times. The V call is TRBV5-1, the J call TRBJ2-1; unclear D gene. From germline, CDR1 is SGHRS and CDR2 YFSETQ. The CDR3 totals 12 residues. V lost 4 bases and J lost 7, with 9 bases in between. Here the CDR3 DNA reads TGCGCCAGCAGCCTGGGAAAAAATGAGCAGTTCTTC. Amino acid sequence: CASSLGKNEQFF.

Many counts were recorded for this clonotype. V gene TRBV5-1 combines with J gene TRBJ2-2, with D hard to call. Trimming removed 0 bases from V and 3 bases from J, with 12 bases in between. CDR1 is SGHRS, CDR2 YFSETQ, per germline. The length of the CDR3 is 16 residues. The CDR3 sequence is CASSLGKTIDTGELFF. The CDR3 nucleotides read TGCGCCAGCAGCTTGGGTAAAACCATAGACACCGGGGAGCTGTTTTTT.

At least ten counts were recorded for this clonotype. The chain is built from TRBV27 and TRBJ2-3, with D hard to call. Germline lookup yields CDR1 MNHEY and CDR2 SMNVEV (reference sequence). V shed 4 bases and J shed 3 bases, with 8 bases lying between them. The CDR3 length is 13 residues. This chain's CDR3 is CASSSHNTDTQYF. CDR3 bases: TGTGCCAGCAGTTCCCATAATACAGATACGCAGTATTTT.

This clonotype was seen repeatedly, ten times or more. The gene calls are TRBV7-2 and TRBJ2-2; the D is unclear. V was clipped by 4 bases and J by 0 bases, with 6 bases between them. Germline V lookup: CDR1 SGHTA, CDR2 FQGNSA. CDR3 length: 14 amino acids. The CDR3 spells CASSYWANTGELFF. CDR3 DNA: TGTGCCAGCAGCTATTGGGCGAACACCGGGGAGCTGTTTTTT.

This clonotype came up many times. The gene calls are TRBV7-3 and TRBJ2-3; 7 nucleotides align to TRBD2. CDR3 size: 16 residues. V lost 3 bases, J lost 0 bases, and 6 bases stayed unmatched. Looked up from germline, CDR1 is SGHTA and CDR2 is FQGTGA. CDR3 DNA sequence: TGTGCCAGCAGCTTCCGAGCGGGGACCAGCACAGATACGCAGTATTTT. Its translation: CASSFRAGTSTDTQYF.

This clonotype occurred many times. The V gene is TRBV4-3, the J gene TRBJ2-5; D gene ambiguous. Germline V gene lookup returns CDR1 LGHNA and CDR2 YSLEER. This CDR3 has 13 amino acids. Between the trimmed V and J ends, which lost 1 base and 6 bases, there was a span of 9 bases. CDR3 in DNA: TGCGCCAGCAGCCAAGGTCGTGCTAAGACCCAGTACTTC. This translates into CASSQGRAKTQYF.

In this sample, this clonotype turned up many times. The chain joins TRBV5-1 to TRBJ2-3, with 11 positions matching TRBD2. Germline trimming cut 7 bases from V and 0 bases from J; bases unmatched to any gene: 4. Per the germline V gene, CDR1 is SGHRS and CDR2 is YFSETQ. The CDR3 has 15 amino acids. Here the CDR3 reads CASAGLAVSTDTQYF. DNA for the CDR3: TGCGCCAGCGCGGGACTAGCGGTTAGCACAGATACGCAGTATTTT.

The chain links TRBV28 to TRBJ2-1, with TRBD2 matching over 8 bases. The CDR3 spans 14 residues. The ends lost 3 bases at V and 6 bases at J; junction bases unmatched: 4. In germline, CDR1 is MDHEN, CDR2 SYDVKM. The CDR3: CASSLAGGGNEQFF. Written as DNA, the CDR3 is TGTGCCAGCAGTTTGGCGGGAGGAGGCAATGAGCAGTTCTTC.

This clonotype was observed many times. This chain links TRBV20-1 with TRBJ1-1; 11 bases map to TRBD1. The length of the CDR3 is 15 residues. V lost 0 bases to trimming and J lost 6 bases; unmatched junction nucleotides: 6. The germline V gene has CDR1 DFQATT and CDR2 SNEGSKA (reference sequence). CDR3 residues: CSARDPGQGVPEAFF. The CDR3 DNA follows: TGCAGTGCTAGAGACCCGGGACAGGGGGTCCCTGAAGCTTTCTTT.

This clonotype was seen ten or more times. The chain is built from TRBV14 and TRBJ2-7, with a possible D match to TRBD2 (5 bases). Looked up from germline, CDR1 is SGHDN and CDR2 is FVKESK. With 1 base removed from V and 7 bases from J, the gap between germline ends came to 11 bases. The CDR3 is 13 amino acids. The chain's CDR3 is CASSQGAAVEQYF. In nucleotides, the CDR3 is TGTGCCAGCAGCCAAGGAGCGGCGGTAGAGCAGTACTTC.

This clonotype appeared many times. The J gene is TRBJ1-5, the V gene TRBV28; 8 positions match TRBD1. V was clipped by 7 bases and J by 7 bases; unmatched bases: 6. Germline V lookup: CDR1 MDHEN, CDR2 SYDVKM. The CDR3 extends over 13 amino acids. The CDR3, as DNA: TGTGCCAGCACCCGGGACAGGAGGCAGCCCCAGCATTTT. Amino acids: CASTRDRRQPQHF.

This clonotype was counted at least ten times. The rearrangement joins TRBV13 to TRBJ1-1; the match to TRBD1 covers 8 bases. Germline-derived CDR1 and CDR2 are PRHDT and FYEKMQ (reference sequence). Germline trimming cut 5 bases from V and 3 bases from J; bases unmatched to any gene: 11. CDR3 length: 16 amino acids. In DNA form, the CDR3 reads TGTGCCAGCAGCCCCAGACAGGGGAGGGGCGACACTGAAGCTTTCTTT. Its translation: CASSPRQGRGDTEAFF.

This clonotype has a count of ten or more. The chain joins TRBV28 to TRBJ1-4; 11 bases match TRBD1. V dropped 6 bases and J dropped 7; count of bases not matched to a gene: 10. CDR1 and CDR2 (germline): MDHEN, SYDVKM. The CDR3 extends over 16 amino acids. CDR3 residues: CASRDVGTGGGEKLFF. In nucleotides, the CDR3 is TGTGCCAGCAGGGACGTGGGGACAGGGGGTGGTGAAAAACTGTTTTTT.

Many counts were recorded for this clonotype. This chain links TRBV4-1 with TRBJ1-2, with 7 bases aligning to TRBD1. Trimming at V came to 3 bases and at J to 7 bases, leaving 11 bases not matched to a gene. The CDR3 is 15 amino acids. Germline V lookup: CDR1 MGHRA, CDR2 YSYEKL. The CDR3 region is CASSQGRQGGSGYTF. The DNA of the CDR3 is TGCGCCAGCAGCCAGGGAAGACAGGGAGGCAGTGGCTACACCTTC.

Ten or more counts support this clonotype. The chain couples TRBV7-2 to TRBJ2-2, with 7 bases identical to TRBD2. The J segment lost 2 bases and the V segment lost 2 bases, leaving 14 bases of the junction unmatched. In germline, CDR1 is SGHTA, CDR2 FQGNSA. This CDR3 contains 19 residues. DNA for the CDR3: TGTGCCAGCAGCTTATTCGGGTCCGGCGCTAGCGGAAACACCGGGGAGCTGTTTTTT. This translates into CASSLFGSGASGNTGELFF.

This clonotype was counted at least ten times. The V and J genes are TRBV5-1 and TRBJ2-1; D gene unclear. Germline CDR1 reads SGHRS; CDR2 reads YFSETQ. Deletions cut 0 bases from V and 7 bases from J, with 14 bases between. The CDR3 has 15 amino acids. CDR3 amino acids: CASSLGGNPENEQFF. DNA of the CDR3: TGCGCCAGCAGCTTGGGTGGGAACCCTGAAAATGAGCAGTTCTTC.

This clonotype was observed a few times. The chain recombines TRBV28 with TRBJ2-2; the match to TRBD2 covers 8 bases. This CDR3 has 14 residues. Germline CDR1 and CDR2: MDHEN and SYDVKM. Trimming took 4 bases from V and 7 from J; bases not matched to a gene: 5. The CDR3 DNA follows: TGTGCCAGCAGTTCCCCGGGAGGGCACGGGGAGCTGTTTTTT. Its translation is CASSSPGGHGELFF.

This clonotype was observed at least ten times. This rearrangement joins TRBV28 to TRBJ2-7, with D possibly being TRBD1 (6 bases). V lost 5 bases and J 0 bases, leaving 14 bases between the germline ends. From germline, CDR1 is MDHEN and CDR2 SYDVKM. This CDR3 has 15 residues. The CDR3 nucleotides read TGTGCCAGCAGTACAACAGGGAGAGTCTCCTACGAGCAGTACTTC. Its protein product is CASSTTGRVSYEQYF.

In this sample, this clonotype turned up many times. The CDR3 spells CSVASGILETQYF. CDR3 nucleotides: TGCAGCGTTGCCAGCGGGATATTGGAGACCCAGTACTTC. The chain uses TRBV29-1 and TRBJ2-5; 7 positions agree with TRBD2. The V gene's germline CDR1 is SQVTM and CDR2 ANQGSEA. V lost 4 bases and J lost 5; bases outside the gene matches: 7. The CDR3 contains 13 residues.

This clonotype was detected many times. The chain recombines TRBV28 with TRBJ1-3; D is unresolved. The CDR3 has 16 residues. Germline CDR1 reads MDHEN; CDR2 reads SYDVKM. V was pared by 4 bases and J by 5 bases, with 18 bases between. CDR3 coding DNA: TGTGCCAGCAGTTCCGGAGGTTCGGTGGGGAGAAACACCATATATTTT. Residues: CASSSGGSVGRNTIYF.

In this sample, this clonotype turned up many times. The chain links TRBV12-3 or TRBV12-4 to TRBJ2-2, with 8 bases lining up with TRBD1. V lost 4 bases, J lost 1 base, and 2 bases stayed unmatched. This CDR3 is built from 15 residues. The CDR3 sequence is CASSSDRGNTGELFF. In DNA form, the CDR3 reads TGTGCCAGCAGTTCCGACAGGGGGAACACCGGGGAGCTGTTTTTT.

This clonotype was recorded at least ten times. V gene TRBV25-1 combines with J gene TRBJ2-1; 7 bases align to TRBD1. In germline, CDR1 is MGHDK, CDR2 SYGVNS. Losses at the gene ends were 4 bases for V and 7 bases for J; bases not matched to a gene: 4. The CDR3 covers 13 residues. The CDR3 here is CASSGQGWNEQFF. In DNA, the CDR3 is TGTGCCAGCAGTGGACAGGGTTGGAATGAGCAGTTCTTC. The whole variable domain, filled in from reference TRBV25-1 and TRBJ2-1, reads EADIYQTPRYLVIGTGKKITLECSQTMGHDKMYWYQQDPGMELHLIHYSYGVNSTEKGDLSSESTVSRIRTEHFPLTLESARPSHTSQYLCASSGQGWNEQFFGPGTRLTVL.

In this sample, this clonotype turned up many times. The rearrangement joins TRBV19 to TRBJ2-7, with D tentatively TRBD1 (7 bases). CDR1 is LNHDA, CDR2 SQIVND, per germline (reference sequence). The CDR3 covers 14 residues. V shed 7 bases and J shed 5 bases, with 18 bases lying between them. CDR3 coding DNA: TGTGCCAGTACCGCAAACAGGGGAGGTAACGAGCAGTACTTC. It yields the protein CASTANRGGNEQYF.

This clonotype was detected ten times or more. V and J are TRBV12-3 or TRBV12-4 and TRBJ2-1; TRBD1 aligns across 9 bases. There are 15 residues in the CDR3. V lost 4 bases and J lost 1; bases outside the gene matches: 2. CDR3 loop: CASSWGQGSYNEQFF. The CDR3 coding sequence is TGTGCCAGCAGTTGGGGACAGGGATCCTACAATGAGCAGTTCTTC.

In this sample, this clonotype turned up a few times. The chain has TRBV7-6 and TRBJ1-6; D is perhaps TRBD1 (6 bases). The germline V gene encodes CDR1 SGHVS and CDR2 FNYEAQ. The CDR3 totals 15 residues. V was pared by 2 bases and J by 14 bases, with 19 bases between. CDR3 residues: CASSLNEGGVPALHF. In nucleotides, the CDR3 is TGTGCCAGCAGCTTAAACGAGGGGGGCGTTCCGGCCCTCCACTTT.

This clonotype was seen many times. This chain connects TRBV2 to TRBJ1-5, with D hard to call. The CDR3 is made up of 14 amino acids. V was cut by 6 bases and J by 1 base, with 10 bases left in between. Germline V lookup: CDR1 SNHLY, CDR2 FYNNEI. The CDR3 DNA sequence: TGTGCCAGCAGGTTCCCTGGGAGCAATCAGCCCCAGCATTTT. Translation gives CASRFPGSNQPQHF.

This clonotype occurred many times. The chain is built from TRBV7-8 and TRBJ2-1, with unresolved D. CDR3 size: 14 residues. The germline V gene encodes CDR1 SGHVS and CDR2 FQNEAQ. Between the trimmed V and J ends, which lost 5 bases and 0 bases, there was a span of 8 bases. Written as DNA, the CDR3 is TGTGCCAGCAGCGCCGATTCCTCCTACAATGAGCAGTTCTTC. Translation: CASSADSSYNEQFF.